The next 20 T cell receptor beta chains were all read from a single sample in a study of identical twins. TCRdb re-analysed the 5' RACE reads in MiXCR, keeping a single row per CDR3 protein. The sample has under 300,000 distinct CDR3 sequences, over 12% seen once. Specimen: memory (CD45RO+) T cells sorted from blood. The receptors stem from a woman between 18 and 30 years old in good health.

This clonotype was seen a handful of times. This chain links TRBV3-1 with TRBJ2-3; the D gene is possibly TRBD2 (6 bases). The CDR3 runs 17 residues. Germline loops: CDR1 LGHDT, CDR2 YNNKEL (reference sequence). The germline V and J ends were trimmed by 4 bases and 2 bases, with 19 bases remaining between them. CDR3 amino acids: CASSRRGSGIYTDTQYF. The DNA for the CDR3 is TGTGCCAGCAGCCGCCGCGGTAGCGGAATTTACACAGATACGCAGTATTTT.

The V call is TRBV5-6, the J call TRBJ1-2, with TRBD1 matching over 7 bases. CDR1 and CDR2 from the germline V gene are SGHDT and YYEEEE. The CDR3 totals 17 residues. Trimming took 4 bases from V and 3 from J; bases not matched to a gene: 15. This CDR3 is CASSPLRQGVRDYGYTF. DNA of the CDR3: TGTGCCAGCAGCCCCCTGCGACAGGGAGTAAGGGACTATGGCTACACCTTC.

This clonotype was seen only a few times. The CDR3, as DNA: TGTGCCAGCAGCGCGGCCGGGACATTCGACTACACTAACACCGGGGAGCTGTTTTTT. As protein: CASSAAGTFDYTNTGELFF. V is TRBV5-6 and J is TRBJ2-2, with TRBD1 as a possible D gene (6 bases). V was trimmed by 4 bases and J by 2 bases, leaving 24 bases between them. Germline CDR1 SGHDT, CDR2 YYEEEE. The CDR3 consists of 19 residues.

The chain links TRBV15 to TRBJ2-3; tentative D call: TRBD2 (6 bases). This CDR3 comprises 13 residues. Germline V lookup: CDR1 LNHNV, CDR2 YYDKDF (reference sequence). Trimming shortened V by 6 bases and J by 4 bases, and 11 bases separated the two germline ends. CDR3 nucleotide sequence: TGTGCCACCAGGAGGTGGGGGGCAGATACGCAGTATTTT. This translates into CATRRWGADTQYF.

The chain couples TRBV7-2 to TRBJ2-1; no definite D call. The V gene lost 2 bases and the J gene lost 7 bases, with 12 bases spanning the gap. The CDR3 has 14 residues. Germline V gives CDR1 SGHTA, CDR2 FQGNSA. The CDR3 DNA is TGTGCCAGCAGCTTATCGGTGACAATTAATGAGCAGTTCTTC. Protein: CASSLSVTINEQFF. The full variable domain, its missing parts supplied by reference TRBV7-2 and TRBJ2-1, is GAGVSQSPSNKVTEKGKDVELRCDPISGHTALYWYRQSLGQGLEFLIYFQGNSAPDKSGLPSDRFSAERTGGSVSTLTIQRTQQEDSAVYLCASSLSVTINEQFFGPGTRLTVL.

This clonotype was detected many times. This chain uses TRBV19 with TRBJ1-5; D remains ambiguous. The V and J ends lost 6 bases and 3 bases respectively, with 9 bases between them. Germline CDR1 reads LNHDA; CDR2 reads SQIVND (reference sequence). The CDR3 has 13 amino acids. The CDR3 sequence: CASSDGINQPQHF. The CDR3 bases are TGTGCCAGTAGCGACGGAATCAATCAGCCCCAGCATTTT.

This clonotype occurred many times. V usage is TRBV20-1 and J usage is TRBJ2-2, with no clear D. V was cut by 6 bases and J by 8 bases, with 19 bases left in between. This CDR3 is built from 14 residues. Germline V gives CDR1 DFQATT, CDR2 SNEGSKA (reference sequence). Here the CDR3 reads CSARGQGDRGELFF. CDR3 DNA: TGCAGTGCCCGTGGTCAAGGAGATAGGGGGGAGCTGTTTTTT.

This clonotype was counted a few times. This rearrangement joins TRBV20-1 to TRBJ2-1; TRBD2 is a possible D gene (5 bases). This CDR3 is built from 14 residues. V lost 4 bases to trimming and J lost 4 bases, with 14 bases between them. Germline V gives CDR1 DFQATT, CDR2 SNEGSKA (reference sequence). The CDR3: CSAMRAGGYNEQFF. The CDR3 nucleotides are TGCAGTGCTATGCGGGCGGGTGGATACAATGAGCAGTTCTTC.

J is TRBJ1-3 and V is TRBV28; D gene unclear. The V end was cut by 2 bases, the J end by 2 bases, with 4 bases between. Germline assignment: CDR1 MDHEN and CDR2 SYDVKM. The CDR3 contains 13 residues. CDR3 nucleotide sequence: TGTGCCAGCAGTTTAGGAGCTGGAAACACCATATATTTT. Translating it yields CASSLGAGNTIYF.

The rearrangement joins TRBV5-6 to TRBJ1-1; no clear D gene. CDR1 and CDR2 (germline): SGHDT, YYEEEE. The CDR3 covers 12 residues. V was cut by 1 base and J by 6 bases, with 7 bases left in between. The CDR3 region is CASSLIDSEAFF. In DNA, the CDR3 is TGTGCCAGCAGCTTGATAGATTCTGAAGCTTTCTTT.

In this sample, this clonotype turned up a few times. The J gene is TRBJ2-3, the V gene TRBV14; D uncertain. CDR1 and CDR2 (germline): SGHDN, FVKESK. This CDR3 region has 16 residues. V lost 8 bases and J lost 2, with 20 bases in between. Here the CDR3 DNA reads TGTGCCAGCGGGTTGGGCGCCTTCGGTGACACAGATACGCAGTATTTT. It specifies CASGLGAFGDTDTQYF.

This clonotype was detected a few times. The chain recombines TRBV10-2 with TRBJ2-3; TRBD2 matches at 11 bases. V was pared by 3 bases and J by 4 bases, with 6 bases of the junction left unmatched. CDR1 is WSHSY, CDR2 SAAADI, per germline. The CDR3 is 16 residues long. In nucleotides, the CDR3 is TGCGCCAGCAGTGAACCCGCGACTAGCGGGGCAGATACGCAGTATTTT. Translating gives CASSEPATSGADTQYF.

As for this clonotype: A read error is possible here, since a much larger clone lies one base away. The chain uses TRBV20-1 and TRBJ2-3, with D unclear. CDR1 is DFQATT and CDR2 is SNEGSKA in the germline V gene (reference sequence). V was shortened by 0 bases and J by 5 bases, with 9 bases between the two germline ends. The CDR3 extends over 13 amino acids. CDR3 sequence (DNA): TGCAGTGCTAGAGATGATGTCCGAGATACGCAGTATTTT. Protein: CSARDDVRDTQYF.

The sample holds a few counts of this clonotype. The rearrangement joins TRBV5-1 to TRBJ2-3; TRBD2 agrees at 7 bases. CDR3 length equals 14 residues. With V trimmed by 6 bases and J by 2 bases, 6 bases remained unmatched. Germline V gives CDR1 SGHRS, CDR2 YFSETQ. The CDR3 nucleotides are TGCGCCAGCACTAGCGGATTAATCACAGATACGCAGTATTTT. Translating it yields CASTSGLITDTQYF.

This clonotype was detected many times. The CDR3 is CASTRTSGNYEQYF. The CDR3 nucleotides are TGTGCCAGCACCCGGACTAGCGGGAACTACGAGCAGTACTTC. The gene calls are TRBV5-6 and TRBJ2-7, with 12 positions matching TRBD2. Per the germline V gene, CDR1 is SGHDT and CDR2 is YYEEEE. This CDR3 has 14 residues. Trimming cost V 6 bases and J 3 bases; bases outside gene matches: 4.

This clonotype was seen a few times. The CDR3 reads CASSSALGGYNEQFF. The CDR3 DNA follows: TGTGCCAGCAGCTCGGCCTTAGGGGGTTACAATGAGCAGTTCTTC. The chain employs TRBV7-2 and TRBJ2-1; a possible D gene is TRBD1 (6 bases). Germline V gene data show CDR1 as SGHTA and CDR2 as FQGNSA. The CDR3 consists of 15 residues. The ends were cut back, 4 bases at V and 4 bases at J, with 14 bases in the middle.

This clonotype was seen only a few times. V gene TRBV4-3 combines with J gene TRBJ2-3; 7 nucleotides line up with TRBD2. The CDR3 sequence is 16 residues long. Germline V lookup: CDR1 LGHNA, CDR2 YSLEER. V trimming: 2 bases; J trimming: 4 bases; junction bases outside the gene matches: 9. In DNA form, the CDR3 reads TGCGCCAGCAGCCAAAAAACCGGGAGGAGGGCAGATACGCAGTATTTT. The encoded protein is CASSQKTGRRADTQYF.

The chain recombines TRBV20-1 with TRBJ1-1; D remains ambiguous. The CDR3 is 13 amino acids. The ends were cut back, 6 bases at V and 3 bases at J, with 14 bases in the middle. CDR1 DFQATT and CDR2 SNEGSKA come from the germline V gene (reference sequence). The CDR3 region is CSASSHGDTEAFF. CDR3 in DNA: TGCAGTGCATCAAGTCACGGGGACACTGAAGCTTTCTTT.

The chain couples TRBV6-1 to TRBJ2-5; 8 bases are a match to TRBD2. The CDR3 is made up of 15 amino acids. J lost 6 bases, V lost 1 base, and 7 bases had no gene match. Germline values: CDR1 MNHNS, CDR2 SASEGT. The CDR3 DNA follows: TGTGCCAGCAGTGAAGTCCCGGGAGGGATGAAGACCCAGTACTTC. Amino acids: CASSEVPGGMKTQYF.

This clonotype was seen more than once but under ten times. This sequence joins TRBV12-3 or TRBV12-4 and TRBJ1-3, with D tentatively TRBD1 (5 bases). The germline V and J ends were trimmed by 3 bases and 3 bases, with 12 bases remaining between them. The CDR3 covers 15 residues. This CDR3 reads CASSLGGTIGNTIYF. The CDR3 DNA reads as TGTGCCAGCAGTTTGGGGGGGACGATTGGAAACACCATATATTTT.